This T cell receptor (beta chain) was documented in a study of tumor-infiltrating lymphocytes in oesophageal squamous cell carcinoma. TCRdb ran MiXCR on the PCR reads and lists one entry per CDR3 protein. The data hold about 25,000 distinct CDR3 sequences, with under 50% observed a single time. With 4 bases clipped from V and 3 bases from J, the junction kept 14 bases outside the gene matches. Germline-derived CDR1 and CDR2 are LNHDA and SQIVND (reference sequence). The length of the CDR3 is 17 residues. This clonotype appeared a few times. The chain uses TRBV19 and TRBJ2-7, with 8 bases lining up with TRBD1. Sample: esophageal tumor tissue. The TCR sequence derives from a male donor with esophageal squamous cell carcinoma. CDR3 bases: TGTGCCAGTAGTACGTTCGGACAGGGTCTCGCGGTCTACGAGCAGTACTTC. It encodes CASSTFGQGLAVYEQYF.